One and the same sample provided the 11 T cell receptor beta chains below, sequenced in a study of control samples from healthy donors and cancer patients. Some clones are missing from TCRdb's copy, which holds only in-frame ones; the method was immunoSEQ multiplex PCR. The sample lists hundreds of thousands of clones, 75% to 95% seen once, with approximately 6.3% in the top ten. The sequenced material came from PBMCs. The receptors derive from a man aged 35-49 years with head and neck cancer.

V usage is TRBV5-1 and J usage is TRBJ2-2, with 8 positions matching TRBD1. V shed 7 bases, J shed 8 bases, and the junction held 16 bases outside the gene matches. The CDR3 consists of 16 residues. Germline V gene lookup returns CDR1 SGHRS and CDR2 YFSETQ. The CDR3, as DNA: TGCGCCAGCGGACAGGGCTACACCGGGGGCGGAGGGGAGCTGTTTTTT. Translation: CASGQGYTGGGGELFF.

The CDR3 sequence is CASSHPTTELANYGYTF. The CDR3, as DNA: TGTGCCAGCAGCCACCCCACGACGGAGTTAGCTAACTATGGCTACACCTTC. This sequence joins TRBV5-4 and TRBJ1-2; D is ambiguous. The CDR3 sequence is 17 residues long. The V end lost 4 bases, the J end lost 0 bases, and 19 bases lay between the germline ends. In germline, CDR1 is SGHNT, CDR2 YYREEE (reference sequence). Together with reference TRBV5-4 and TRBJ1-2, the CDR3 gives the full variable domain: ETGVTQSPTHLIKTRGQQVTLRCSSQSGHNTVSWYQQALGQGPQFIFQYYREEENGRGNFPPRFSGLQFPNYSSELNVNALELDDSALYLCASSHPTTELANYGYTFGSGTRLTVV.

The chain is built from TRBV3-1 (or the pseudogene TRBV3-2) and TRBJ1-1; no clear D. CDR1 LGHDT and CDR2 YNNKEL come from the germline V gene (reference sequence). This CDR3 region has 14 residues. Trimming stripped 5 bases from V and 1 base from J, with 11 bases between. The CDR3 here is CASSARAKNTEAFF. The CDR3 coding sequence is TGTGCCAGCAGCGCCCGGGCTAAGAACACTGAAGCTTTCTTT.

V gene TRBV28 combines with J gene TRBJ2-7, with D hard to call. The CDR3 contains 14 residues. The germline V gene encodes CDR1 MDHEN and CDR2 SYDVKM. Trimming removed 1 base at V and 0 bases at J, with 7 bases between. CDR3 DNA sequence: TGTGCCAGCAGTTTATCCGGCAGCTCCTACGAGCAGTACTTC. The encoded protein is CASSLSGSSYEQYF.

This clone was seen a single time. The CDR3 protein is CASSAGDEQYF. In nucleotides, the CDR3 is TGTGCCAGCAGCGCCGGGGACGAGCAGTACTTC. This rearrangement joins TRBV11-3 to TRBJ2-7, with D possibly TRBD2 on 5 matching bases. Germline assignment: CDR1 SGHNT and CDR2 YENEEA. The CDR3 is made up of 11 amino acids. Trimming stripped 5 bases from V and 5 bases from J, with 7 bases between.

CDR3 sequence: CAWSPDWTTGNTIYF. The CDR3 DNA follows: TGTGCCTGGAGTCCCGACTGGACTACTGGAAACACCATATATTTT. The chain joins TRBV30 to TRBJ1-3; D is undetermined. CDR3 length equals 15 residues. Trimming took off 2 bases at V and 2 bases at J, with 13 bases between the two ends. Germline assignment: CDR1 GTSNPN and CDR2 SVGIG (reference sequence).

The V call is TRBV6-6, the J call TRBJ2-1; 8 nucleotides match TRBD2. The CDR3 covers 14 residues. J lost 7 bases, V lost 7 bases, and 9 bases had no gene match. Germline V gene lookup returns CDR1 MNHNY and CDR2 SVGAGI (reference sequence). CDR3 DNA: TGTGCCAGCAACGTCGGGGGGGCCGGGAATGAGCAGTTCTTC. This sequence encodes CASNVGGAGNEQFF.

The rearrangement joins TRBV2 to TRBJ2-5; 13 nucleotides agree with TRBD2. Trimming at V came to 2 bases and at J to 4 bases, leaving 13 bases not matched to a gene. Germline CDR1 and CDR2: SNHLY and FYNNEI. The CDR3 is 19 amino acids. DNA of the CDR3: TGTGCCAGCAGTGAACGGACTAGCGGGAGAGAAGCGGCGCGAGAGACCCAGTACTTC. Protein product: CASSERTSGREAARETQYF.

The V call is TRBV5-1, the J call TRBJ2-3, with D perhaps TRBD2 (5 bases). CDR1 and CDR2 from the germline V gene are SGHRS and YFSETQ. Trimming cost V 6 bases and J 0 bases, with 8 bases left between them. This CDR3 is 13 amino acids long. Here the CDR3 DNA reads TGCGCCAGCAACTCGGGGAGCACAGATACGCAGTATTTT. It is translated as CASNSGSTDTQYF.

The gene calls are TRBV28 and TRBJ2-7, with 7 bases aligning to TRBD1. The CDR3 sequence is 13 residues long. The junction had 12 bases not matched to a gene; V was cut back by 5 bases and J by 11 bases. Germline CDR1 and CDR2: MDHEN and SYDVKM. The CDR3 region is CASSKSPRDREYF. The CDR3 DNA is TGTGCCAGCAGTAAATCTCCCCGGGACAGAGAGTACTTC.

This clone was observed a single time. The V gene is TRBV7-9, the J gene TRBJ2-7, with 7 bases matching TRBD2. CDR1 SEHNR and CDR2 FQNEAQ come from the germline V gene (reference sequence). V gave up 5 bases and J gave up 5 bases; unmatched junction bases: 12. The CDR3 extends over 15 amino acids. The CDR3 reads CASSPVSGDYNEQYF. In DNA, the CDR3 is TGTGCCAGCAGCCCCGTGTCGGGGGACTACAACGAGCAGTACTTC.